A selection of T cell receptor beta chains follows, all from one sample in a study of human T cells and chemical hapten exposure. From the RACE reads, TCRdb called clonotypes with MiXCR, one entry per CDR3 protein. Among tens of thousands of distinct CDR3 sequences listed, over 9% were seen once. The sample in question was whole blood, obtained in connection with sensitization to the hapten diphenylcyclopropenone (DPC). The origin of the receptors is a woman in her forties with alopecia areata. Some clones in this sample may be carry-over from other donors' samples. The CDR3 runs from the conserved cysteine through the conserved F or W. D genes are given only for firm matches. Size is stated for part of the rows, as once, few or many counts, or as a class when the clone is expanded.

>TRBV6-2/TRBV6-3|many|TRBD2|TRBJ2-1
TGTGCCAGCAGTTTCTTAGCGGGGGGGACCAATGAGCAGTTCTTC
CASSFLAGGTNEQFF
>TRBV5-4|many|TRBD1|TRBJ1-4
TGTGCCAGCAGCACCGTAGGGGGCGAAAAACTGTTTTTT
CASSTVGGEKLFF
>TRBV27|many|TRBD1|TRBJ1-1
TGTGCCAGCAGTTTAATGACAGGGGAGGGGACTGAAGCTTTCTTT
CASSLMTGEGTEAFF
>TRBV5-1|many|TRBD2|TRBJ2-7
TGCGCCAGCAGCTTGGTTAGCGGGTTCTACGAGCAGTACTTC
CASSLVSGFYEQYF
>TRBV9|.|TRBD2|TRBJ2-1
TGTGCCAGCAGCCTACTAGCGGGAGTTTACAATGAGCAGTTCTTC
CASSLLAGVYNEQFF
>TRBV6-2/TRBV6-3|many|.|TRBJ1-1
TGTGCCAGCAGCCTGAATAGGGGAGGCACTGAAGCTTTCTTT
CASSLNRGGTEAFF
>TRBV18|many|.|TRBJ2-5
TGTGCCAGCTCACCGTCGAAAATTGGGTCCCAGTACTTC
CASSPSKIGSQYF
>TRBV6-2/TRBV6-3|many|TRBD1|TRBJ2-7
TGTGCCAGCAGTTTCACAGGGGGCTTAAACGAGCAGTACTTC
CASSFTGGLNEQYF
>TRBV12-3/TRBV12-4|medium-sized|.|TRBJ2-7
TGTGCCAGCAGTTGGGGGGACATTACCTACGAGCAGTACTTC
CASSWGDITYEQYF
>TRBV7-2|many|.|TRBJ2-2
TGTGCCAGCAGGGGGGGAGTCGCGAACACCGGGGAGCTGTTTTTT
CASRGGVANTGELFF
>TRBV15|many|.|TRBJ2-3
TGTGCCACCAGCAGAGCTTTGAGTACAGATACGCAGTATTTT
CATSRALSTDTQYF
>TRBV7-2|few|.|TRBJ2-5
TGTGCCAGCGTGCAGGGGACTTACCAAGAGACCCAGTACTTC
CASVQGTYQETQYF
>TRBV3-1|many|.|TRBJ1-6
TGTGCCAGCAGCCAAAAGGCCTCGGGATCACCCCTCCACTTT
CASSQKASGSPLHF
>TRBV4-3|many|TRBD1|TRBJ1-1
TGCGCCAGCAGCCAGACAGGGATGAACACTGAAGCTTTCTTT
CASSQTGMNTEAFF
>TRBV12-5|few|.|TRBJ1-1
TGTGCTAGTGGTTTAACCACCCTGATAGCTAACACTGAAGCTTTCTTT
CASGLTTLIANTEAFF
>TRBV7-2|many|.|TRBJ2-6
TGTGCCAGCAGGGACCCAGGGCTAGGGGCCAACGTCCTGACTTTC
CASRDPGLGANVLTF
>TRBV5-5|few|TRBD1|TRBJ1-6
TGTGCCAGCAGCCGTCCCGGGACAGGGGGACCAAGCTCCTATAATTCACCCCTCCACTTT
CASSRPGTGGPSSYNSPLHF